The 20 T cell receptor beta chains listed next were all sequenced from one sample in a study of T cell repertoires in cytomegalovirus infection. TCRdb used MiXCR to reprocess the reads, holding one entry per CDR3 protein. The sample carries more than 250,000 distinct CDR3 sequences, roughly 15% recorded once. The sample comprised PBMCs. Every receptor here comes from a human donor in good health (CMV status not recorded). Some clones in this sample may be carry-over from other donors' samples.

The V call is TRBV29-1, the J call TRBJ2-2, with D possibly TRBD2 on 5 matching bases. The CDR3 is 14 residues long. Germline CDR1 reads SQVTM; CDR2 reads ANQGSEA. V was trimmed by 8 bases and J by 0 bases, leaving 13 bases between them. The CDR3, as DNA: TGCAGCATCCTCCGGGGTGCGAACACCGGGGAGCTGTTTTTT. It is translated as CSILRGANTGELFF.

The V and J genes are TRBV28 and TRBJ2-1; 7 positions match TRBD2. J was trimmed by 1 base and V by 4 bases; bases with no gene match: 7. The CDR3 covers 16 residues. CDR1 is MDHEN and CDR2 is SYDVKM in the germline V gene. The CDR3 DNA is TGTGCCAGCAGTTCCGGAGGGAGGGAATCCTACAATGAGCAGTTCTTC. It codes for CASSSGGRESYNEQFF. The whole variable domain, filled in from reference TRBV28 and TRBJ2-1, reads DVKVTQSSRYLVKRTGEKVFLECVQDMDHENMFWYRQDPGLGLRLIYFSYDVKMKEKGDIPEGYSVSREKKERFSLILESASTNQTSMYLCASSSGGRESYNEQFFGPGTRLTVL.

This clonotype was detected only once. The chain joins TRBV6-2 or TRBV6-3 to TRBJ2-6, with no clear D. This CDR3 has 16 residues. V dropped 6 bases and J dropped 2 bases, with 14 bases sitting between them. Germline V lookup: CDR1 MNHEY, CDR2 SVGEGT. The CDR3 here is CASSHPAKTGANVLTF. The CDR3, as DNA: TGTGCCAGCAGCCACCCGGCCAAAACTGGGGCCAACGTCCTGACTTTC.

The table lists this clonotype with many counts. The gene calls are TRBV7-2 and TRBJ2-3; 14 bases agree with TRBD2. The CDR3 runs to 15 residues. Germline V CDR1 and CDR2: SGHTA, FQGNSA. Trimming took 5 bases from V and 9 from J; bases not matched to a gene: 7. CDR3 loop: CASSLGTSGSGTQYF. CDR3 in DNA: TGTGCCAGCAGCCTTGGGACTAGCGGGAGTGGAACGCAGTATTTT.

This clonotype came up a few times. CDR3 sequence (DNA): TGCAGTGCTAGCCCTACAGGGAACTCTTATGGCTACACCTTC. It codes for CSASPTGNSYGYTF. The gene calls are TRBV20-1 and TRBJ1-2; D perhaps matches TRBD1 (6 bases). CDR3 length: 14 amino acids. The germline CDR1 and CDR2 sequences are DFQATT and SNEGSKA (reference sequence). V lost 3 bases and J lost 5, with 16 bases in between.

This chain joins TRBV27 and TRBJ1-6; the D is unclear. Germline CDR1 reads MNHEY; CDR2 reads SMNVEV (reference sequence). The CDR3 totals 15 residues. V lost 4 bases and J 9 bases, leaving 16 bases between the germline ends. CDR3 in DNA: TGTGCCAGCAGTTCCCCGACAACCGGATTTTCACCCCTCCACTTT. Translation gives CASSSPTTGFSPLHF.

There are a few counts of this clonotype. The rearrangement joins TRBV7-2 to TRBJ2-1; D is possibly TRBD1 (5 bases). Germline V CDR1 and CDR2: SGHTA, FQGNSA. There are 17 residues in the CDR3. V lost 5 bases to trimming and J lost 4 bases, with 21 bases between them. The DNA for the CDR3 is TGTGCCAGCAGCCAAACCGGGCAAAAGGGGTTATACAATGAGCAGTTCTTC. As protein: CASSQTGQKGLYNEQFF.

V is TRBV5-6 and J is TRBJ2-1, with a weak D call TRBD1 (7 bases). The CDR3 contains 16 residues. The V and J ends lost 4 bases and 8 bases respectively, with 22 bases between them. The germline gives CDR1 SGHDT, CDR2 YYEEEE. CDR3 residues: CASSKYPVPGGYEQFF. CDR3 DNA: TGTGCCAGCAGCAAATACCCAGTACCAGGGGGGTATGAGCAGTTCTTC.

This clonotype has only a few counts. CDR3 in DNA: TGCAGTGCTCTCCGGGACACCACTAATGAAAAACTGTTTTTT. Its protein product is CSALRDTTNEKLFF. This chain connects TRBV20-1 to TRBJ1-4; D might be TRBD1 (6 bases). Trimming left V 5 bases short and J 2 bases short, with 12 bases between. CDR3 length: 14 residues. Germline assignment: CDR1 DFQATT and CDR2 SNEGSKA (reference sequence).

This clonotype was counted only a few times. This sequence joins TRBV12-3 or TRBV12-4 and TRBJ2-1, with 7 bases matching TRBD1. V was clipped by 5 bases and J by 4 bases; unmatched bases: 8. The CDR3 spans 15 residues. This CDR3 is CASSRGQVMYNEQFF. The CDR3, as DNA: TGTGCCAGCAGTCGCGGACAGGTAATGTACAATGAGCAGTTCTTC.

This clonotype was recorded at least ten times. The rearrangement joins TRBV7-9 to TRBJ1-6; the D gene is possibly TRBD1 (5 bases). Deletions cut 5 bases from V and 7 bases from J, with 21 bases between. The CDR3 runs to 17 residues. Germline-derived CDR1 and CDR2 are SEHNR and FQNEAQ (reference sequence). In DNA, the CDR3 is TGTGCCAGCAGCCTCGGGGAGGGGCCACATCCAAATTCACCCCTCCACTTT. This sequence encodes CASSLGEGPHPNSPLHF.

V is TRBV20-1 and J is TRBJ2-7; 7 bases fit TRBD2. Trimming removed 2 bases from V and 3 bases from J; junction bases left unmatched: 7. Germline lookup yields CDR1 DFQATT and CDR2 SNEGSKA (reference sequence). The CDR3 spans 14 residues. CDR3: CSARPPQRDYEQYF. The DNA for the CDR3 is TGCAGTGCTAGACCCCCTCAGCGGGACTACGAGCAGTACTTC.

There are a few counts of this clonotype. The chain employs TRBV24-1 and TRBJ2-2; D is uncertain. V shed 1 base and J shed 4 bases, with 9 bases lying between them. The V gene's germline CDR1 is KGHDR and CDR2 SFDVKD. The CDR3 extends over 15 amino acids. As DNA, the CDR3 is TGTGCCACCAGTGATTTAAGGGATTCCACCGGGGAGCTGTTTTTT. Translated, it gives CATSDLRDSTGELFF.

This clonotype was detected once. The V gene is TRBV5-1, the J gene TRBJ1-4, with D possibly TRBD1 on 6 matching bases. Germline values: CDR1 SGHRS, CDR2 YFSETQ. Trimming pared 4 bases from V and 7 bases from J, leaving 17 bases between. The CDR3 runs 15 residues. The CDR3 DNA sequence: TGCGCCAGCAGCAGTAACAGGGCCGGCGGTGAAAAACTGTTTTTT. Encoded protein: CASSSNRAGGEKLFF.

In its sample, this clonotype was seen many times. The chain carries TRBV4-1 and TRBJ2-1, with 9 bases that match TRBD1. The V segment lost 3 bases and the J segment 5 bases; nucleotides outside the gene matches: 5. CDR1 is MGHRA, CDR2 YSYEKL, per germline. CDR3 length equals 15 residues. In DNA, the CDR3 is TGCGCCAGCAGCCAGATCGGGACAGGGAACAATGAGCAGTTCTTC. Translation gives CASSQIGTGNNEQFF.

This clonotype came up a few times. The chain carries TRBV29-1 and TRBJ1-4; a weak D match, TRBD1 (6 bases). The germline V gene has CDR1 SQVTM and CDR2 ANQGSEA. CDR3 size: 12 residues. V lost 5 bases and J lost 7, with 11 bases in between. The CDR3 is CSVQGKGEKLFF. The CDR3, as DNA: TGCAGCGTTCAGGGGAAGGGTGAAAAACTGTTTTTT.

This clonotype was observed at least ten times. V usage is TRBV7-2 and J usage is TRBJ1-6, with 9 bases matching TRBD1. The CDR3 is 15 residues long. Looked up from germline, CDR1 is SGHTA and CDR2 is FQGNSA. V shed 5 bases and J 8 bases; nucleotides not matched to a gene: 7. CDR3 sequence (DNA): TGTGCCAGCAGCCCGTCGGGACAGGGATATTCACCCCTCCACTTT. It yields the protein CASSPSGQGYSPLHF.

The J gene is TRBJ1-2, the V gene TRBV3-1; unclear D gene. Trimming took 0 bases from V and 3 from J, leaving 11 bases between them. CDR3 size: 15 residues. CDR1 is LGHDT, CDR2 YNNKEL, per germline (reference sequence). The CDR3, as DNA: TGTGCCAGCAGCCAAGATGGCGTGGGATACTATGGCTACACCTTC. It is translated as CASSQDGVGYYGYTF.

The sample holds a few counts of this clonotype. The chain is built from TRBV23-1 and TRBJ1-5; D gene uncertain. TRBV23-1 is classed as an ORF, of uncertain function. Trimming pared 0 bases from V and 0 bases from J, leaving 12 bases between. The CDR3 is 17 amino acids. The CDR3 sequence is CASSQSLTTPSNQPQHF. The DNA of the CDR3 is TGCGCCAGCAGTCAATCTCTCACCACCCCTAGCAATCAGCCCCAGCATTTT.

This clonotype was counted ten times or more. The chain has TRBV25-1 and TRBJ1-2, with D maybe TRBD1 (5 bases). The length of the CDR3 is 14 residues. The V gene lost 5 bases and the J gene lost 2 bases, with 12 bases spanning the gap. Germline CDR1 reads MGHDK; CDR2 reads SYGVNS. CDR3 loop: CASSRGLLNYGYTF. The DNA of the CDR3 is TGTGCCAGCAGTCGGGGACTTTTGAACTATGGCTACACCTTC.